The clone carrying this TCR beta chain has a single count. With 2 bases removed from V and 3 bases from J, the gap between germline ends came to 11 bases. The CDR3 is 14 residues long. Germline-derived CDR1 and CDR2 are SGHTS and YDEGEE. These data are taken from a study of shared clonotypes between healthy human individuals. CD8 cells regarded as naive lacked CD45RO, were positively chosen for CCR7, and omitted terminally differentiated effector memory CD45RA+ cells. Data came from immunoSEQ multiplex PCR; TCRdb stores just in-frame clones and leaves some out. This sample carries about 650,000 clones, 95% to 96% of them seen once, and the ten largest clones take roughly 0.1%.

This clonotype originated in a woman in her 30s in good health. Sequencing was performed on naive CD8+ T cells sorted from blood. This chain connects TRBV5-8 to TRBJ1-1; D is undetermined. CDR3 in DNA: TGTGCCAGCAGCTTCGGGGAAAGGGACACTGAAGCTTTCTTT. Residues: CASSFGERDTEAFF.